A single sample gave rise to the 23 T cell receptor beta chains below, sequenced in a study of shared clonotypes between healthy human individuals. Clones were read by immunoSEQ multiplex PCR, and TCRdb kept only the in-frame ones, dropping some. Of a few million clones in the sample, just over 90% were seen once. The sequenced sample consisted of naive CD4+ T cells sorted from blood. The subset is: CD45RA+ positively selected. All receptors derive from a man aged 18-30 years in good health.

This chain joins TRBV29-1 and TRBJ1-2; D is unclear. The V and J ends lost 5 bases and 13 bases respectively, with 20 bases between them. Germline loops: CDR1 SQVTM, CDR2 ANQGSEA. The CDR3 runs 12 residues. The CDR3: CSVSVSPFIGTF. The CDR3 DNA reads TGCAGCGTTTCCGTGAGCCCTTTCATCGGCACCTTC. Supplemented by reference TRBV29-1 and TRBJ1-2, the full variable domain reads SAVISQKPSRDICQRGTSLTIQCQVDSQVTMMFWYRQQPGQSLTLIATANQGSEATYESGFVIDKFPISRPNLTFSTLTVSNMSPEDSSIYLCSVSVSPFIGTFGSGTRLTVV.

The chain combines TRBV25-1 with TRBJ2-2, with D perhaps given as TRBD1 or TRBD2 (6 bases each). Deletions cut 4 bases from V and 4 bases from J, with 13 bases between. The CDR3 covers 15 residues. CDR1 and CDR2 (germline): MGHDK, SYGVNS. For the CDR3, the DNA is TGTGCCAGCAGTGTGAGGGGGGTGAGCACCGGGGAGCTGTTTTTT. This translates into CASSVRGVSTGELFF.

CDR3 in amino acids: CASSIISGTGVTWEQFF. Written as DNA, the CDR3 is TGTGCCAGTAGTATTATTTCCGGGACAGGGGTGACTTGGGAGCAGTTCTTC. The V call is TRBV19, the J call TRBJ2-1, with TRBD1 matching over 10 bases. The CDR3 runs 17 residues. The germline V gene has CDR1 LNHDA and CDR2 SQIVND (reference sequence). The V segment lost 3 bases and the J segment 10 bases; nucleotides outside the gene matches: 15.

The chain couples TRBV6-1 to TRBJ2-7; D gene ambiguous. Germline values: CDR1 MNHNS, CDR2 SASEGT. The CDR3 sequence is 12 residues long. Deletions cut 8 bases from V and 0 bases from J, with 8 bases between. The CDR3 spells CASYRSSYEQYF. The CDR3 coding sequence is TGTGCCAGCTACCGGAGCTCCTACGAGCAGTACTTC.

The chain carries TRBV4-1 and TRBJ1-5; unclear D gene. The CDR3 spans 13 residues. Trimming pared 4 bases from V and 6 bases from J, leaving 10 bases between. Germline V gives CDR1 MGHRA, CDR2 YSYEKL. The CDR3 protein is CASSRITAQPQHF. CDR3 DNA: TGCGCCAGCAGCCGTATCACGGCTCAGCCCCAGCATTTT.

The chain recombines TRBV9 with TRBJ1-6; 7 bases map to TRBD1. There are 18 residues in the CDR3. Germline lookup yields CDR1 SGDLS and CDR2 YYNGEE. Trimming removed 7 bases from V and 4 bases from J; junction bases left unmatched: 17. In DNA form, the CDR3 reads TGTGCCAGCGCGAGAACGGGAGGGACAGCAAGTTATAATTCACCCCTCCACTTT. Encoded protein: CASARTGGTASYNSPLHF.

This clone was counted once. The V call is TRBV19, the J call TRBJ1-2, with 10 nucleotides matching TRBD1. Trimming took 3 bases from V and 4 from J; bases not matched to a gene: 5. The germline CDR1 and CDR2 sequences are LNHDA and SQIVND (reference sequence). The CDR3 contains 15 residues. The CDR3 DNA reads TGTGCCAGTAGTATGTCCTGGACAGGGGGCTATGGCTACACCTTC. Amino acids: CASSMSWTGGYGYTF.

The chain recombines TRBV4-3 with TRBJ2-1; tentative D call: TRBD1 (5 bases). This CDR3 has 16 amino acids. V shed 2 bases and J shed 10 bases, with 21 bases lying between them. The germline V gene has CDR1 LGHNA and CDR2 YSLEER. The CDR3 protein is CASSQMGRPKPGEQFF. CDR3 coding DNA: TGCGCCAGCAGCCAAATGGGGCGACCAAAGCCAGGCGAGCAGTTCTTC.

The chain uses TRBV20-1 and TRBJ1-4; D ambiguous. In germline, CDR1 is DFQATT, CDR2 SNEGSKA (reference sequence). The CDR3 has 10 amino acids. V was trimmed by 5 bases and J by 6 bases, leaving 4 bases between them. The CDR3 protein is CSAGDEKLFF. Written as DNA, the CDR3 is TGCAGTGCTGGGGATGAAAAACTGTTTTTT.

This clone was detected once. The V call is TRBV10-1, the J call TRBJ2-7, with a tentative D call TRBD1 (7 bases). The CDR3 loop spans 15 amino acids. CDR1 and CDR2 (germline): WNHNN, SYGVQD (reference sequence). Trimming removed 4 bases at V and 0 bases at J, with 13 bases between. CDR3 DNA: TGCGCCAGCAGTGTTCAGGGGGGCGCCTCCTACGAGCAGTACTTC. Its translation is CASSVQGGASYEQYF.

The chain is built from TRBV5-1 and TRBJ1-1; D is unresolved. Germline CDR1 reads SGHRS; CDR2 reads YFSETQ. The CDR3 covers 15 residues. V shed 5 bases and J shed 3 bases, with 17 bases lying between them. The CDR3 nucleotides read TGCGCCAGCAGAGGTGTGTCCTGGGGAGACACTGAAGCTTTCTTT. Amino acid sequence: CASRGVSWGDTEAFF.

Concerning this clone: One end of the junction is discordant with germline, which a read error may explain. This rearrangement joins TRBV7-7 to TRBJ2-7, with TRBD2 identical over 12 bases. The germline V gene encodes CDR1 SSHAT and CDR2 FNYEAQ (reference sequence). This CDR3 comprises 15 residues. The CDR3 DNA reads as TGTGCTAGCAGCCCGAGGACTAGCGGGAACTACGAGCAGTACTTC. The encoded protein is CASSPRTSGNYEQYF.

CDR3 in DNA: TGTGCCAGCAGTCTACTAGCGAATGAGCAGTTCTTC. Encoded protein: CASSLLANEQFF. The genes are TRBV6-1 and TRBJ2-1, with 7 bases identical to TRBD2. V was pared by 5 bases and J by 7 bases, with 2 bases of the junction left unmatched. The CDR3 sequence is 12 residues long. Germline values: CDR1 MNHNS, CDR2 SASEGT.

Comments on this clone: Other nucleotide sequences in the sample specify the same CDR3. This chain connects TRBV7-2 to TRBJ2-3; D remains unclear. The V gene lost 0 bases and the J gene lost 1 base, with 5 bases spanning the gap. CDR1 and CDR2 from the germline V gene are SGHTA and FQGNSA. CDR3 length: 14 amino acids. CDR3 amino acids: CASSLAPGTDTQYF. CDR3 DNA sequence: TGTGCCAGCAGCTTAGCGCCCGGCACAGATACGCAGTATTTT.

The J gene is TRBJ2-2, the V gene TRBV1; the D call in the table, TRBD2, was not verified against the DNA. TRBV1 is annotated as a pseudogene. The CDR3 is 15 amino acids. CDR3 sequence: CTSSQGTRGTGELFF. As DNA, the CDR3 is TGCACCAGCAGCCAAGGGACTAGAGGCACCGGGGAGCTGTTTTTT.

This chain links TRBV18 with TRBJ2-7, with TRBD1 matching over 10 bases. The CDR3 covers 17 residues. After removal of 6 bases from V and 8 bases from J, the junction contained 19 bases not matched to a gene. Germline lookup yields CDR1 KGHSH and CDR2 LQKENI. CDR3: CASSPDRGQVLKGKQYF. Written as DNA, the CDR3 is TGTGCCAGCTCGCCAGACAGGGGGCAAGTCCTAAAAGGAAAGCAGTACTTC.

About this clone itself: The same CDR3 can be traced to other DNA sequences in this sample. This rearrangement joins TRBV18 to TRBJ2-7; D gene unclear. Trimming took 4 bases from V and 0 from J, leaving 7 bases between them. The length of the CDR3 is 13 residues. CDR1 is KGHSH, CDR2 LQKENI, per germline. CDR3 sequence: CASSLSSSYEQYF. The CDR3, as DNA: TGTGCCAGCTCACTTTCGAGCTCCTACGAGCAGTACTTC.

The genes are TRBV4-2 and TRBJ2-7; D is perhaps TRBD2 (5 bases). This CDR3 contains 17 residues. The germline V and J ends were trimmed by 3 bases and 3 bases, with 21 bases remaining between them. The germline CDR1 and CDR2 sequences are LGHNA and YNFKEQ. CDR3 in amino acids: CASSQVRELDRVYEQYF. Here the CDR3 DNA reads TGTGCCAGCAGCCAGGTCCGAGAACTAGATCGGGTCTACGAGCAGTACTTC.

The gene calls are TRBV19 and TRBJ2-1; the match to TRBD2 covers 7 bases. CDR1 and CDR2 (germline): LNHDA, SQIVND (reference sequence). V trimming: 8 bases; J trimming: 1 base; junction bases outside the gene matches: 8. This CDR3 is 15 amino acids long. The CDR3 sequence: CASQIVRESYNEQFF. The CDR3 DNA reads TGTGCCAGTCAGATCGTGCGGGAGTCCTACAATGAGCAGTTCTTC.

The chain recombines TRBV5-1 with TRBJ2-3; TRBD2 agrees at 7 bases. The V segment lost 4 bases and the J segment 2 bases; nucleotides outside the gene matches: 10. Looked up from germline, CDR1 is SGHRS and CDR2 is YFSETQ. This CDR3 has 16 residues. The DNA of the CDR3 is TGCGCCAGCAGCCCGTTGGGCGGGAGCGCCACAGATACGCAGTATTTT. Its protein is CASSPLGGSATDTQYF.

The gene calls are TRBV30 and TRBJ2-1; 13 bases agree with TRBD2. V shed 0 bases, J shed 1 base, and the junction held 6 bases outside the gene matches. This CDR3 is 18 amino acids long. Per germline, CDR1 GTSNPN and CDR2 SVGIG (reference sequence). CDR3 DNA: TGTGCCTGGAGTGTATCCCGGACTAGCGGGAGTTCCTACAATGAGCAGTTCTTC. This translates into CAWSVSRTSGSSYNEQFF.

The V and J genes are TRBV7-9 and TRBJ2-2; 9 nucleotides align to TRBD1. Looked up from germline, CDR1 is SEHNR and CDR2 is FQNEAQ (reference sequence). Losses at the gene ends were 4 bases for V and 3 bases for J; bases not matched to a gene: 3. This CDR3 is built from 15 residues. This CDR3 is CASSSRDRDTGELFF. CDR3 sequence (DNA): TGTGCCAGCAGCTCCCGGGACAGGGACACCGGGGAGCTGTTTTTT.

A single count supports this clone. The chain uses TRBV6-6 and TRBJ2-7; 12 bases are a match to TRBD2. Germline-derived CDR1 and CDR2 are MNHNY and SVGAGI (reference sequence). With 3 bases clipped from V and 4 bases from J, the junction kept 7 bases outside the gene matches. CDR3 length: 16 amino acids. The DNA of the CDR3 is TGTGCCAGCAGTTATTTGGCCGGGACTAGCGGGTACGAGCAGTACTTC. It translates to CASSYLAGTSGYEQYF.